This TCR beta chain comes out of a study of blood T cells in healthy people across ages. The second PCR ran roughly 6 to 11 cycles with a sample-barcoded 5' primer and J-beta primers. TCRdb called the 5' RACE reads again in MiXCR, with one record for every CDR3 protein. Here the sample spans 1.5 million or so distinct CDR3 sequences, around two fifths being singletons. Germline CDR1 is SEHNR and CDR2 is FQNEAQ (reference sequence). CDR3 length equals 13 residues. V was trimmed by 2 bases and J by 7 bases, leaving 11 bases between them. The clonotype was recovered from a woman under 30 in good health. The material sequenced was blood. The J gene is TRBJ1-1, the V gene TRBV7-9; possible D gene TRBD1, 5 bases. CDR3: CASSLRGEGEAFF. CDR3 DNA sequence: TGTGCCAGCAGCTTAAGGGGTGAGGGTGAAGCTTTCTTT.